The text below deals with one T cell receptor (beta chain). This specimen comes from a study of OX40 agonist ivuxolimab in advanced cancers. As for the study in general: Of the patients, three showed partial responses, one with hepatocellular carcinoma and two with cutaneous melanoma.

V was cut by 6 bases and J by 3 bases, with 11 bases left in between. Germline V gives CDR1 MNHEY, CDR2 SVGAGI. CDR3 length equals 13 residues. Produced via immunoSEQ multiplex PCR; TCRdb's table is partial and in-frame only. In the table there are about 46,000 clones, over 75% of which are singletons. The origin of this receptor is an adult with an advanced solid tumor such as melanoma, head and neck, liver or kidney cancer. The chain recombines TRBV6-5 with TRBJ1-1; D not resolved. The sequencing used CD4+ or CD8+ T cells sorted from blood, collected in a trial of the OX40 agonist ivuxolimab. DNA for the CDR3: TGTGCCAGCAGGACACCTCGGGACACTGAAGCTTTCTTT. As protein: CASRTPRDTEAFF.